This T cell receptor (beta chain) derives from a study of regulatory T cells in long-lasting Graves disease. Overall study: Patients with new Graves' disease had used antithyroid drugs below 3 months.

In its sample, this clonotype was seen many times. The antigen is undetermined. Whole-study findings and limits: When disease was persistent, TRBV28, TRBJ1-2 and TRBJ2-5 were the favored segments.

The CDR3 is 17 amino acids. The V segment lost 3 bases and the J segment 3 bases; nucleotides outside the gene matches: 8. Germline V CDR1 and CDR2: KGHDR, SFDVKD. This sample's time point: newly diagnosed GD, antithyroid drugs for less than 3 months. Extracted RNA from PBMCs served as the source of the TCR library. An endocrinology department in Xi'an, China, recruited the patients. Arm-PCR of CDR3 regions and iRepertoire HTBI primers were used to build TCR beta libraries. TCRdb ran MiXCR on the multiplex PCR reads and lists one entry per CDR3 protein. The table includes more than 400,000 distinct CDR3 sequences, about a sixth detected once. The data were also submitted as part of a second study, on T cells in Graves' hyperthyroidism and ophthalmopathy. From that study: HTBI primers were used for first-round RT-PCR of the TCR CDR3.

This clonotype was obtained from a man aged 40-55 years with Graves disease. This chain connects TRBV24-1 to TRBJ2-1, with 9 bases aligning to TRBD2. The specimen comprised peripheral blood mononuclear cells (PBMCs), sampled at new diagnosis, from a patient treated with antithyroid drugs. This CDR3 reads CATSDNPGTSYYNEQFF. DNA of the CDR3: TGTGCCACCAGTGATAACCCCGGGACTAGCTACTACAATGAGCAGTTCTTC.